Each of the 24 T cell receptor beta chains below was sequenced from the same sample in a study of Ad26.COV2.S vaccination and SARS-CoV-2 variants. The table came from immunoSEQ multiplex PCR; TCRdb's copy has only in-frame clones and leaves some out. The sample has about 480,000 clones; about 83% are singletons. Treatment indicated: some 20 received Ad26.COV2.S at low or high dose, single or two shots; roughly five received placebo; per-sample allocation not given. The samples date from day 63 after the first vaccine or placebo injection. The source material was peripheral blood, sampled in a trial of Ad26.COV2.S vaccine versus placebo. These receptors were taken from a person aged 18-65 years who received the Ad26.COV2.S COVID-19 vaccine or a placebo.

This chain connects TRBV6-2 or TRBV6-3 to TRBJ1-5; D is perhaps TRBD1 (5 bases). Germline V gives CDR1 MNHEY, CDR2 SVGEGT. The V end was cut by 3 bases, the J end by 4 bases, with 10 bases between. The CDR3 is made up of 14 amino acids. The CDR3 region has the DNA TGTGCCAGCAGTTATCAGGGAAGGAATCAGCCCCAGCATTTT. Protein product: CASSYQGRNQPQHF.

This rearrangement joins TRBV27 to TRBJ2-3; D gene uncertain. V shed 3 bases and J shed 0 bases, with 4 bases lying between them. This CDR3 spans 13 amino acids. In germline, CDR1 is MNHEY, CDR2 SMNVEV (reference sequence). The CDR3: CASSLFSTDTQYF. The CDR3 nucleotides are TGTGCCAGCAGTTTGTTTAGCACAGATACGCAGTATTTT.

The chain is built from TRBV4-3 and TRBJ2-1, with D perhaps matching TRBD1 (5 bases). Trimming pared 1 base from V and 5 bases from J, leaving 12 bases between. CDR1 is LGHNA, CDR2 YSLEER, per germline. The CDR3 has 15 amino acids. The CDR3 reads CASSQVTGLNNEQFF. The CDR3 coding sequence is TGCGCCAGCAGCCAAGTCACAGGTCTTAACAATGAGCAGTTCTTC.

The V and J genes are TRBV27 and TRBJ2-2; TRBD1 matches 7 bases. The CDR3 spans 12 residues. V dropped 5 bases and J dropped 7; count of bases not matched to a gene: 1. From germline, CDR1 is MNHEY and CDR2 SMNVEV (reference sequence). The CDR3 bases are TGTGCCAGCAGTCAGGGGGTCGGGGAGCTGTTTTTT. It translates to CASSQGVGELFF.

This clone occurred a few times. The rearrangement links TRBV15 to TRBJ1-1; no definite D call. Germline V gives CDR1 LNHNV, CDR2 YYDKDF (reference sequence). Trimming removed 0 bases at V and 3 bases at J, with 17 bases between. The CDR3 is 17 amino acids. CDR3 protein: CATSRDLFGQRHTEAFF. For the CDR3, the DNA is TGTGCCACCAGCAGAGACTTGTTTGGCCAACGCCACACTGAAGCTTTCTTT. Using reference TRBV15 and TRBJ1-1 for the parts outside the CDR3, the full variable domain is DAMVIQNPRYQVTQFGKPVTLSCSQTLNHNVMYWYQQKSSQAPKLLFHYYDKDFNNEADTPDNFQSRRPNTSFCFLDIRSPGLGDTAMYLCATSRDLFGQRHTEAFFGQGTRLTVV.

The chain uses TRBV6-2 or TRBV6-3 and TRBJ2-3; 11 nucleotides align to TRBD2. Germline CDR1 and CDR2: MNHEY and SVGEGT. This CDR3 contains 16 residues. Germline trimming cut 5 bases from V and 3 bases from J; bases unmatched to any gene: 7. For the CDR3, the DNA is TGTGCCAGCAGTAACCCTACTAGCGGGAGAACAGATACGCAGTATTTT. Residues: CASSNPTSGRTDTQYF.

Only one count was recorded for this clone. V gene TRBV5-8 combines with J gene TRBJ2-1; no firm D call. Germline CDR1 SGHTS, CDR2 YDEGEE. Between the trimmed V and J ends, which lost 4 bases and 0 bases, there was a span of 5 bases. There are 13 residues in the CDR3. The CDR3 loop is CASSPISYNEQFF. The CDR3 DNA is TGTGCCAGCAGCCCGATCTCCTACAATGAGCAGTTCTTC.

The chain recombines TRBV15 with TRBJ1-5, with D unresolved. Trimming pared 3 bases from V and 4 bases from J, leaving 10 bases between. This CDR3 contains 14 residues. Germline values: CDR1 LNHNV, CDR2 YYDKDF (reference sequence). CDR3 in amino acids: CATSSMDGNQPQHF. DNA for the CDR3: TGTGCCACCAGCAGTATGGACGGGAATCAGCCCCAGCATTTT.

V usage is TRBV28 and J usage is TRBJ2-1; D gene uncertain. Germline CDR1 is MDHEN and CDR2 is SYDVKM. This CDR3 has 14 residues. Trimming took off 6 bases at V and 4 bases at J, with 13 bases between the two ends. The CDR3 loop is CASSPAGSYNEQFF. As DNA, the CDR3 is TGTGCCAGCAGCCCCGCCGGGTCATACAATGAGCAGTTCTTC.

This clone showed up just once. The rearrangement links TRBV15 to TRBJ1-6; D ambiguous. V was pared by 0 bases and J by 8 bases, with 11 bases between. The CDR3 consists of 15 residues. Per germline, CDR1 LNHNV and CDR2 YYDKDF (reference sequence). This CDR3 is CATSREEQEDSPLHF. In DNA form, the CDR3 reads TGTGCCACCAGCAGAGAAGAACAAGAGGATTCACCCCTCCACTTT.

This sequence joins TRBV7-8 and TRBJ1-1; 9 nucleotides align to TRBD1. This CDR3 region has 16 residues. The germline gives CDR1 SGHVS, CDR2 FQNEAQ. The V and J ends lost 5 bases and 4 bases, in that order; junction bases with no gene match: 11. The CDR3 DNA is TGTGCCAGCAGCACCTGGGACAGGGAGGGTGGCACTGAAGCTTTCTTT. As protein: CASSTWDREGGTEAFF.

The V and J genes are TRBV11-3 and TRBJ1-1; TRBD1 matches at 8 bases. The V segment lost 2 bases and the J segment 5 bases; nucleotides outside the gene matches: 7. This CDR3 has 15 amino acids. From germline, CDR1 is SGHNT and CDR2 YENEEA. The CDR3 region has the DNA TGTGCCAGCAGCTTACCCAGGGGGCGAGGAACTGAAGCTTTCTTT. This gives the protein CASSLPRGRGTEAFF.

This rearrangement joins TRBV5-1 to TRBJ2-7; possibly TRBD1 for D (6 bases). The CDR3 runs 15 residues. CDR1 and CDR2 from the germline V gene are SGHRS and YFSETQ. The V end lost 4 bases, the J end lost 0 bases, and 14 bases lay between the germline ends. In DNA, the CDR3 is TGCGCCAGCAGCGGGAACACAGGGTCCTCCTACGAGCAGTACTTC. This gives the protein CASSGNTGSSYEQYF. Variable domain in full (rest from reference TRBV5-1 and TRBJ2-7): KAGVTQTPRYLIKTRGQQVTLSCSPISGHRSVSWYQQTPGQGLQFLFEYFSETQRNKGNFPGRFSGRQFSNSRSEMNVSTLELGDSALYLCASSGNTGSSYEQYFGPGTRLTVT.

The V gene is TRBV6-2 or TRBV6-3, the J gene TRBJ1-1; D gene unclear. The V end was cut by 2 bases, the J end by 7 bases, with 17 bases between. The germline gives CDR1 MNHEY, CDR2 SVGEGT. This CDR3 spans 15 amino acids. The CDR3 spells CASSYAGGLPHEAFF. CDR3 nucleotide sequence: TGTGCCAGCAGTTACGCGGGTGGACTACCCCATGAAGCTTTCTTT.

The chain employs TRBV6-5 and TRBJ2-7; D is perhaps TRBD1 or TRBD2 (6 bases each). Per germline, CDR1 MNHEY and CDR2 SVGAGI. The CDR3 runs to 15 residues. With 3 bases removed from V and 5 bases from J, the gap between germline ends came to 17 bases. The CDR3 reads CASSYQLRGRNEQYF. In DNA form, the CDR3 reads TGTGCCAGCAGTTATCAACTCCGGGGGCGTAACGAGCAGTACTTC.

V is TRBV19 and J is TRBJ1-1, with D hard to call. The germline gives CDR1 LNHDA, CDR2 SQIVND (reference sequence). Trimming stripped 3 bases from V and 1 base from J, with 15 bases between. The length of the CDR3 is 16 residues. The CDR3 region is CASSILGEYRNTEAFF. CDR3 sequence (DNA): TGTGCCAGTAGTATCCTGGGCGAATATAGGAACACTGAAGCTTTCTTT.

The rearrangement uses TRBV9 and TRBJ2-3, with a weak D call TRBD2 (5 bases). This CDR3 comprises 13 residues. The V gene lost 6 bases and the J gene lost 14 bases, with 22 bases spanning the gap. Per the germline V gene, CDR1 is SGDLS and CDR2 is YYNGEE. The CDR3 DNA reads as TGTGCCAGCAACAACGGGGTGGAATCAAGGCTGTATTTT. It is translated as CASNNGVESRLYF.

The V call is TRBV30, the J call TRBJ1-5; 10 bases are a match to TRBD1. Germline assignment: CDR1 GTSNPN and CDR2 SVGIG (reference sequence). The CDR3 has 15 amino acids. Trimming cost V 2 bases and J 7 bases; bases outside gene matches: 8. Written as DNA, the CDR3 is TGTGCCTGGAGTTGGACCGGGACAGGGGACCAGCCCCAGCATTTT. Residues: CAWSWTGTGDQPQHF. The variable domain in full, with the rest retrieved from reference TRBV30 and TRBJ1-5, is SQTIHQWPATLVQPVGSPLSLECTVEGTSNPNLYWYRQAAGRGLQLLFYSVGIGQISSEVPQNLSASRPQDRQFILSSKKLLLSDSGFYLCAWSWTGTGDQPQHFGDGTRLSIL.

This clone was detected once. The rearrangement joins TRBV19 to TRBJ2-1; the match to TRBD2 covers 12 bases. The germline V gene has CDR1 LNHDA and CDR2 SQIVND (reference sequence). The length of the CDR3 is 17 residues. V lost 5 bases to trimming and J lost 9 bases; unmatched junction nucleotides: 14. The DNA of the CDR3 is TGTGCCAGTAGTTTCGTCCCTAGCGGGAGGGCCAGGGGTGAGCAGTTCTTC. This encodes CASSFVPSGRARGEQFF.

The V and J genes are TRBV19 and TRBJ1-2; tentatively, D is TRBD1 (5 bases). Germline V gene data show CDR1 as LNHDA and CDR2 as SQIVND (reference sequence). The CDR3 is 13 residues long. V was pared by 3 bases and J by 7 bases, with 12 bases between. Here the CDR3 DNA reads TGTGCCAGTAGTATGGCAGGGACGATTGGCTACACCTTC. It translates to CASSMAGTIGYTF.

V usage is TRBV30 and J usage is TRBJ1-1; D not certain. CDR3 length equals 13 residues. Germline loops: CDR1 GTSNPN, CDR2 SVGIG (reference sequence). V was pared by 3 bases and J by 5 bases, with 13 bases between. CDR3 residues: CAWRASSWTEAFF. CDR3 bases: TGTGCCTGGAGGGCCTCTAGTTGGACTGAAGCTTTCTTT.

Only one count was recorded for this clone. V gene TRBV28 combines with J gene TRBJ2-4; D ambiguous. CDR3 length equals 16 residues. Germline values: CDR1 MDHEN, CDR2 SYDVKM. V was shortened by 4 bases and J by 0 bases, with 13 bases between the two germline ends. The CDR3 DNA is TGTGCCAGCAGTTCTCCCGGCGATAAAGCCAAAAACATTCAGTACTTC. Translated, it gives CASSSPGDKAKNIQYF.

This chain connects TRBV19 to TRBJ1-1; 9 bases match TRBD1. CDR3 size: 16 residues. V shed 6 bases and J 0 bases; nucleotides not matched to a gene: 8. The germline CDR1 and CDR2 sequences are LNHDA and SQIVND (reference sequence). In DNA form, the CDR3 reads TGTGCCAGTAGATCCCCCGGACAGGGGATGAACACTGAAGCTTTCTTT. Translated, it gives CASRSPGQGMNTEAFF.

The V and J genes are TRBV18 and TRBJ2-2; D might be TRBD1 (5 bases). With 5 bases removed from V and 3 bases from J, the gap between germline ends came to 10 bases. This CDR3 has 14 residues. Germline V gives CDR1 KGHSH, CDR2 LQKENI. The CDR3 sequence: CASSKGADTGELFF. For the CDR3, the DNA is TGTGCCAGCTCAAAAGGGGCGGACACCGGGGAGCTGTTTTTT.